This T cell receptor (beta chain) was identified during a study of T cell responses to AZD1222 COVID-19 vaccine. Germline-derived CDR1 and CDR2 are MNHEY and SVGEGT. Trimming removed 5 bases at V and 2 bases at J, with 16 bases between. The CDR3 loop spans 16 amino acids. Clones were read by immunoSEQ multiplex PCR, and TCRdb kept only the in-frame ones, dropping some. In the table there are 130,000 or so clones, roughly nine tenths of which are singletons. Here the sequenced sample was peripheral blood, taken 28 days after the second dose of the MenACWY control vaccine. This TCR was recovered from an adult who received the MenACWY meningococcal vaccine as a control. The V gene is TRBV6-2 or TRBV6-3, the J gene TRBJ1-5, with a possible D match to TRBD1 (5 bases). The CDR3 here is CASSLRGISGNQPQHF. DNA for the CDR3: TGTGCCAGCAGTCTCCGGGGGATTAGCGGCAATCAGCCCCAGCATTTT.